A selection of T cell receptor beta chains follows, all from one sample in a study of monozygotic twins with cystic fibrosis. Assay: immunoSEQ multiplex PCR; the TCRdb copy retains only in-frame clones and omits some. The table lists about 20,000 clones, around 90% of them singletons. Sample: blood. The origin of the receptors is a girl aged 2 to 10 with cystic fibrosis. Both conserved end residues are part of each CDR3. D genes are given only for firm matches. The size entry is marked missing in some rows and otherwise reads once, few, many or a size class.

d_call: .; clone_size: .; v_call: TRBV30; j_call: TRBJ1-1; cdr3_aa: CAWGGTEAFF; cdr3_nt: TGTGCCTGGGGGGGTACTGAAGCTTTCTTT
d_call: .; clone_size: once; v_call: TRBV28; j_call: TRBJ2-7; cdr3_aa: CAIGRTTYEQYF; cdr3_nt: TGTGCCATAGGACGGACCACCTACGAGCAGTACTTC
d_call: .; clone_size: .; v_call: TRBV27; j_call: TRBJ1-2; cdr3_aa: CASSPRGGLGYGYTF; cdr3_nt: TGTGCCAGCAGTCCCCGAGGGGGGCTCGGCTATGGCTACACCTTC
d_call: TRBD1; clone_size: .; v_call: TRBV6-1; j_call: TRBJ1-1; cdr3_aa: CASKSGGTSGTEAFF; cdr3_nt: TGTGCCAGCAAATCAGGGGGCACGTCGGGCACTGAAGCTTTCTTT
d_call: .; clone_size: .; v_call: TRBV6-4; j_call: TRBJ2-5; cdr3_aa: CASSDRPQETQYF; cdr3_nt: TGTGCCAGCAGTGACCGCCCGCAAGAGACCCAGTACTTC
d_call: .; clone_size: .; v_call: TRBV5-1; j_call: TRBJ2-7; cdr3_aa: CASSLERGYEQYF; cdr3_nt: TGCGCCAGCAGCTTGGAGAGGGGGTACGAGCAGTACTTC
d_call: .; clone_size: .; v_call: TRBV28; j_call: TRBJ2-1; cdr3_aa: CASSPRVFGLRNEQFF; cdr3_nt: TGTGCCAGCAGCCCTAGGGTGTTCGGGCTTCGCAATGAGCAGTTCTTC
d_call: .; clone_size: .; v_call: TRBV5-6; j_call: TRBJ2-4; cdr3_aa: CASSSQAGQDIQYF; cdr3_nt: TGTGCCAGCAGCTCCCAGGCGGGGCAAGACATTCAGTACTTC
d_call: .; clone_size: .; v_call: TRBV19; j_call: TRBJ1-4; cdr3_aa: CASTNQGGRIREKLFF; cdr3_nt: TGTGCCAGTACCAATCAGGGCGGAAGAATAAGAGAAAAACTGTTTTTT
d_call: .; clone_size: .; v_call: TRBV7-9; j_call: TRBJ2-7; cdr3_aa: CASSLSGQSPYEQYF; cdr3_nt: TGTGCCAGCAGCTTAAGTGGACAGTCCCCCTACGAGCAGTACTTC
d_call: .; clone_size: .; v_call: TRBV7-9; j_call: TRBJ2-5; cdr3_aa: CASSSEKGEGETQYF; cdr3_nt: TGTGCCAGCAGCTCCGAAAAGGGGGAGGGGGAGACCCAGTACTTC
d_call: .; clone_size: large; v_call: TRBV7-9; j_call: TRBJ1-1; cdr3_aa: CASSPWTGLMNTEAFF; cdr3_nt: TGTGCCAGCAGCCCATGGACGGGGCTAATGAACACTGAAGCTTTCTTT
d_call: .; clone_size: few; v_call: TRBV19; j_call: TRBJ1-1; cdr3_aa: CASSKGQNMNTEAFF; cdr3_nt: TGTGCCAGTAGTAAGGGACAAAACATGAACACTGAAGCTTTCTTT
d_call: TRBD1; clone_size: .; v_call: TRBV4-3; j_call: TRBJ1-2; cdr3_aa: CASSQDRSQTGTINGYTF; cdr3_nt: TGCGCCAGCAGCCAAGATCGAAGCCAGACAGGGACTATCAATGGCTACACCTTC
d_call: TRBD1; clone_size: .; v_call: TRBV28; j_call: TRBJ1-1; cdr3_aa: CASSPGTADTEAFF; cdr3_nt: TGTGCCAGCAGTCCCGGGACAGCTGACACTGAAGCTTTCTTT
d_call: .; clone_size: .; v_call: TRBV27; j_call: TRBJ1-1; cdr3_aa: CASRTLGGNTEAFF; cdr3_nt: TGTGCCAGCCGGACATTGGGGGGGAACACTGAAGCTTTCTTT
d_call: .; clone_size: .; v_call: TRBV27; j_call: TRBJ2-7; cdr3_aa: CASSYNPTYEQYF; cdr3_nt: TGTGCCAGCAGTTACAATCCAACCTACGAGCAGTACTTC
d_call: .; clone_size: .; v_call: TRBV6-1; j_call: TRBJ1-3; cdr3_aa: CASTEGGMGGNTIYF; cdr3_nt: TGTGCCAGCACCGAAGGGGGGATGGGTGGAAACACCATATATTTT
d_call: .; clone_size: .; v_call: TRBV4-2; j_call: TRBJ1-2; cdr3_aa: CASSQGADSIYGYTF; cdr3_nt: TGTGCCAGCAGCCAAGGGGCGGACAGTATCTATGGCTACACCTTC
d_call: TRBD1; clone_size: .; v_call: TRBV19; j_call: TRBJ1-5; cdr3_aa: CASSIAWGQAGQPQHF; cdr3_nt: TGTGCCAGTAGTATAGCGTGGGGACAGGCCGGGCAGCCCCAGCATTTT
d_call: TRBD2; clone_size: .; v_call: TRBV25-1; j_call: TRBJ2-1; cdr3_aa: CASSLGLAVSYNEQFF; cdr3_nt: TGTGCCAGCAGTTTAGGACTAGCGGTTTCCTACAATGAGCAGTTCTTC
d_call: .; clone_size: .; v_call: TRBV7-2; j_call: TRBJ1-5; cdr3_aa: CASSLMDSNQPQHF; cdr3_nt: TGTGCCAGCAGCTTGATGGACAGCAATCAGCCCCAGCATTTT
d_call: .; clone_size: once; v_call: TRBV5-4; j_call: TRBJ2-7; cdr3_aa: CASSIDRNHYEQYF; cdr3_nt: TGTGCCAGCAGCATCGACAGGAACCACTACGAGCAGTACTTC
d_call: TRBD1; clone_size: .; v_call: TRBV6-1; j_call: TRBJ2-6; cdr3_aa: CASGTGSSGANVLTF; cdr3_nt: TGTGCCAGCGGGACAGGCTCGTCTGGGGCCAACGTCCTGACTTTC
d_call: TRBD1; clone_size: .; v_call: TRBV6-5; j_call: TRBJ1-2; cdr3_aa: CASSLSQGAGYTF; cdr3_nt: TGTGCCAGCAGCTTGTCCCAGGGGGCTGGCTACACCTTC
d_call: .; clone_size: .; v_call: TRBV7-9; j_call: TRBJ1-1; cdr3_aa: CASSLIWANTEAFF; cdr3_nt: TGTGCCAGCAGCTTAATCTGGGCGAACACTGAAGCTTTCTTT
d_call: .; clone_size: .; v_call: TRBV28; j_call: TRBJ2-3; cdr3_aa: CATLNSRRSSTDTQYF; cdr3_nt: TGTGCCACCCTAAATTCGAGACGATCTAGCACAGATACGCAGTATTTT
d_call: .; clone_size: .; v_call: TRBV6-6; j_call: TRBJ2-4; cdr3_aa: CASSYELENIQYF; cdr3_nt: TGTGCCAGCAGTTACGAGCTAGAAAACATTCAGTACTTC
d_call: .; clone_size: .; v_call: TRBV19; j_call: TRBJ2-7; cdr3_aa: CASGRTATYEQYF; cdr3_nt: TGTGCCAGTGGGAGGACAGCTACCTACGAGCAGTACTTC
d_call: TRBD1; clone_size: .; v_call: TRBV7-9; j_call: TRBJ2-7; cdr3_aa: CASSLEGTGVHEQYF; cdr3_nt: TGTGCCAGCAGCTTAGAAGGAACAGGGGTCCACGAGCAGTACTTC
d_call: .; clone_size: once; v_call: TRBV28; j_call: TRBJ2-5; cdr3_aa: CASGGRGRRNQETQYF; cdr3_nt: TGTGCCAGCGGAGGACGAGGCAGAAGAAACCAAGAGACCCAGTACTTC
d_call: .; clone_size: .; v_call: TRBV4-3; j_call: TRBJ2-7; cdr3_aa: CASSQSREPSREQYF; cdr3_nt: TGCGCCAGCAGCCAATCTCGAGAACCTTCTCGTGAGCAGTACTTC
d_call: TRBD1; clone_size: .; v_call: TRBV4-1; j_call: TRBJ1-1; cdr3_aa: CASSQLQGGVAEAFF; cdr3_nt: TGCGCCAGCAGCCAGTTACAGGGGGGGGTCGCTGAAGCTTTCTTT
d_call: .; clone_size: .; v_call: TRBV5-4; j_call: TRBJ1-4; cdr3_aa: CASSGGGGATNEKLFF; cdr3_nt: TGTGCCAGCAGCGGAGGAGGAGGAGCAACTAATGAAAAACTGTTTTTT
d_call: .; clone_size: .; v_call: TRBV19; j_call: TRBJ1-5; cdr3_aa: CASSIGESNQPQHF; cdr3_nt: TGTGCCAGTAGTATAGGAGAGAGCAATCAGCCCCAGCATTTT
d_call: .; clone_size: .; v_call: TRBV29-1; j_call: TRBJ1-5; cdr3_aa: CSVSRDRNQPQHF; cdr3_nt: TGCAGCGTCAGCCGGGACCGCAATCAGCCCCAGCATTTT